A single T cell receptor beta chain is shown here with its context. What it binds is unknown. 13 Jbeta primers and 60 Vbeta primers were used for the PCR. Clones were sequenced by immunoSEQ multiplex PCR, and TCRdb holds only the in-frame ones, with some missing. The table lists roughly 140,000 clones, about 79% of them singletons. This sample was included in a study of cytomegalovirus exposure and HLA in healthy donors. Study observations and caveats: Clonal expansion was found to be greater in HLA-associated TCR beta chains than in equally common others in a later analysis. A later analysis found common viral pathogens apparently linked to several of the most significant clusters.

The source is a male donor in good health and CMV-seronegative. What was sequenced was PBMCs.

The DNA of the CDR3 is TGTGCCAGCAGCTTACAGGGGCGGAACACTGAAGCTTTCTTT. Its protein is CASSLQGRNTEAFF. The V gene is TRBV7-9, the J gene TRBJ1-1, with a tentative D call TRBD1 (6 bases). The CDR3 has 14 residues. The germline V and J ends were trimmed by 2 bases and 1 base, with 8 bases remaining between them. Germline V gives CDR1 SEHNR, CDR2 FQNEAQ (reference sequence).